This is a list of T cell receptor beta chains from one sample in a study of T cells in localized non-small cell lung cancer. Sequencing used immunoSEQ multiplex PCR; TCRdb keeps in-frame clones, though not all of them. The repertoire consists of fewer than 12,000 clones, with 70% to 75% occurring once and the leading ten covering 30% to 35%. Sequencing used peripheral blood, obtained before any cancer treatment. Receptors were obtained from a male donor aged 60 or older with stage I lung adenocarcinoma. CDR3s include the opening cysteine and the closing phenylalanine or tryptophan. The order of the fields is V gene, clone size, J gene, D gene, CDR3 protein, CDR3 DNA. A D gene is named only where the DNA matches it firmly. Clone size is given for some rows only: seen once, a few or many times, or a class if the clone is expanded.

V gene: TRBV5-6
clone size: NA
J gene: TRBJ2-5
D gene: TRBD2
CDR3 protein: CASSLLRGGVETQYF
CDR3 DNA: TGTGCCAGCAGCTTGCTGCGGGGGGGCGTAGAGACCCAGTACTTC

V gene: TRBV4-1
clone size: few
J gene: TRBJ1-1
D gene: NA
CDR3 protein: CASSQEPGNTEAFF
CDR3 DNA: TGCGCCAGCAGCCAAGAACCGGGGAACACTGAAGCTTTCTTT

V gene: TRBV11-2
clone size: NA
J gene: TRBJ1-2
D gene: NA
CDR3 protein: CASKTAGGGGYTF
CDR3 DNA: TGTGCCAGCAAAACTGCGGGGGGCGGAGGCTACACCTTC

V gene: TRBV6-4
clone size: NA
J gene: TRBJ2-5
D gene: NA
CDR3 protein: CASRVRCMLETQYF
CDR3 DNA: TGTGCCAGCAGGGTTAGGTGTATGCTGGAGACCCAGTACTTC

V gene: TRBV5-6
clone size: few
J gene: TRBJ2-5
D gene: TRBD2
CDR3 protein: CASSNLAGGRETQYF
CDR3 DNA: TGTGCCAGCAGTAATCTAGCGGGGGGCAGGGAGACCCAGTACTTC

V gene: TRBV10-3
clone size: NA
J gene: TRBJ1-1
D gene: TRBD1
CDR3 protein: CAIRRGTDEAFF
CDR3 DNA: TGTGCCATCAGAAGAGGGACAGATGAAGCTTTCTTT

V gene: TRBV7-2
clone size: NA
J gene: TRBJ2-3
D gene: NA
CDR3 protein: CASSEDVNGWTQYF
CDR3 DNA: TGTGCCAGCAGCGAAGATGTGAACGGTTGGACGCAGTATTTT

V gene: TRBV28
clone size: NA
J gene: TRBJ2-7
D gene: NA
CDR3 protein: CASSSAGADEQYF
CDR3 DNA: TGTGCCAGCAGTTCGGCAGGAGCAGACGAGCAGTACTTC

V gene: TRBV6-1
clone size: NA
J gene: TRBJ1-2
D gene: NA
CDR3 protein: CASSEAGSGSVRMGF
CDR3 DNA: TGTGCCAGCAGTGAAGCGGGGTCAGGGTCCGTCAGGATGGGTTTC

V gene: TRBV27
clone size: NA
J gene: TRBJ1-2
D gene: TRBD1
CDR3 protein: CASNSRDRGLDGYTF
CDR3 DNA: TGTGCCAGCAATAGCCGGGACAGGGGGCTAGATGGCTACACCTTC

V gene: TRBV7-2
clone size: NA
J gene: TRBJ1-1
D gene: NA
CDR3 protein: CASSFFNRGEAFF
CDR3 DNA: TGTGCCAGCAGCTTCTTCAACCGGGGTGAAGCTTTCTTT

V gene: TRBV14
clone size: NA
J gene: TRBJ2-2
D gene: NA
CDR3 protein: CASSQDSVLTNTGELFF
CDR3 DNA: TGTGCCAGCAGCCAAGACTCGGTATTGACGAACACCGGGGAGCTGTTTTTT

V gene: TRBV7-2
clone size: NA
J gene: TRBJ2-3
D gene: NA
CDR3 protein: CASSLALEADTQYF
CDR3 DNA: TGTGCCAGCAGCTTAGCCCTGGAAGCAGATACGCAGTATTTT

V gene: TRBV4-2
clone size: NA
J gene: TRBJ1-6
D gene: NA
CDR3 protein: CASSQDLRVSYNSPLHF
CDR3 DNA: TGTGCCAGCAGCCAAGATTTGCGGGTCTCCTATAATTCACCCCTCCACTTT

V gene: TRBV2
clone size: NA
J gene: TRBJ1-2
D gene: NA
CDR3 protein: CASSDLRAGYTF
CDR3 DNA: TGTGCCAGCAGTGACTTGCGTGCTGGCTACACCTTC

V gene: TRBV6-6
clone size: NA
J gene: TRBJ1-3
D gene: NA
CDR3 protein: CASSIQGRGNTIYF
CDR3 DNA: TGTGCCAGCAGTATCCAGGGGAGGGGAAACACCATATATTTT

V gene: TRBV10-3
clone size: NA
J gene: TRBJ1-6
D gene: NA
CDR3 protein: CAISEMGVRSPLHF
CDR3 DNA: TGTGCCATCAGTGAGATGGGGGTTCGGTCACCCCTCCACTTT

V gene: TRBV29-1
clone size: NA
J gene: TRBJ2-2
D gene: NA
CDR3 protein: CSVKRTGELFF
CDR3 DNA: TGCAGCGTTAAACGTACCGGGGAGCTGTTTTTT

V gene: TRBV14
clone size: few
J gene: TRBJ1-4
D gene: NA
CDR3 protein: CASSRRTLQGREKLFF
CDR3 DNA: TGTGCCAGCAGCCGCCGAACCTTGCAGGGGCGGGAAAAACTGTTTTTT

V gene: TRBV28
clone size: NA
J gene: TRBJ1-5
D gene: NA
CDR3 protein: CASSLPLGRWGNQPQHF
CDR3 DNA: TGTGCCAGCAGTTTACCCCTCGGCAGGTGGGGCAATCAGCCCCAGCATTTT

V gene: TRBV29-1
clone size: NA
J gene: TRBJ2-6
D gene: NA
CDR3 protein: CSVGKGAGANVLTF
CDR3 DNA: TGCAGCGTTGGTAAGGGAGCTGGGGCCAACGTCCTGACTTTC

V gene: TRBV19
clone size: NA
J gene: TRBJ1-5
D gene: TRBD1
CDR3 protein: CASSFQGGLGNQPQHF
CDR3 DNA: TGTGCCAGTAGTTTCCAAGGGGGCCTGGGCAATCAGCCCCAGCATTTT

V gene: TRBV4-2
clone size: NA
J gene: TRBJ2-5
D gene: NA
CDR3 protein: CASSPRGGAETQYF
CDR3 DNA: TGTGCCAGCAGCCCCAGAGGGGGGGCTGAGACCCAGTACTTC

V gene: TRBV14
clone size: NA
J gene: TRBJ2-5
D gene: TRBD1
CDR3 protein: CASSHRQGLRETQYF
CDR3 DNA: TGTGCCAGCAGCCACCGACAGGGTTTGAGAGAGACCCAGTACTTC

V gene: TRBV7-9
clone size: NA
J gene: TRBJ2-5
D gene: NA
CDR3 protein: CASSFMGPGETQYF
CDR3 DNA: TGTGCCAGCAGCTTTATGGGGCCAGGAGAGACCCAGTACTTC

V gene: TRBV5-1
clone size: NA
J gene: TRBJ1-1
D gene: NA
CDR3 protein: CASSFRSGLTNTEAFF
CDR3 DNA: TGCGCCAGCAGCTTTAGGTCAGGTCTTACGAACACTGAAGCTTTCTTT

V gene: TRBV6-6
clone size: NA
J gene: TRBJ2-1
D gene: TRBD2
CDR3 protein: CASSYRLAAGVHEQFF
CDR3 DNA: TGTGCCAGCAGTTACCGTCTAGCGGCTGGGGTCCATGAGCAGTTCTTC

V gene: TRBV10-2
clone size: few
J gene: TRBJ2-7
D gene: TRBD1
CDR3 protein: CASRGTGGTYEQYF
CDR3 DNA: TGCGCCAGCAGAGGGACAGGGGGGACCTACGAGCAGTACTTC

V gene: TRBV6-1
clone size: NA
J gene: TRBJ2-7
D gene: NA
CDR3 protein: CASSERGLEQYF
CDR3 DNA: TGTGCCAGCAGTGAGCGGGGCCTCGAGCAGTACTTC

V gene: TRBV28
clone size: few
J gene: TRBJ1-1
D gene: NA
CDR3 protein: CASRGEVNTEAFF
CDR3 DNA: TGTGCCAGCAGGGGGGAAGTGAACACTGAAGCTTTCTTT

V gene: TRBV5-1
clone size: NA
J gene: TRBJ2-3
D gene: TRBD2
CDR3 protein: CASSLGSSGGTDTQYF
CDR3 DNA: TGCGCCAGCAGCCTTGGATCTAGCGGAGGCACAGATACGCAGTATTTT

V gene: TRBV5-1
clone size: NA
J gene: TRBJ2-3
D gene: TRBD1
CDR3 protein: CASSLQGARTDTQYF
CDR3 DNA: TGCGCCAGCAGCTTACAGGGGGCAAGAACAGATACGCAGTATTTT

V gene: TRBV5-1
clone size: few
J gene: TRBJ1-4
D gene: NA
CDR3 protein: CASSVDRAYEKLFF
CDR3 DNA: TGCGCCAGCAGCGTCGACCGGGCCTATGAAAAACTGTTTTTT

V gene: TRBV13
clone size: NA
J gene: TRBJ2-2
D gene: NA
CDR3 protein: CASSPSVGELFF
CDR3 DNA: TGTGCCAGCAGCCCAAGTGTTGGGGAGCTGTTTTTT

V gene: TRBV19
clone size: once
J gene: TRBJ2-2
D gene: NA
CDR3 protein: CASRGIFGELFF
CDR3 DNA: TGTGCCAGTCGGGGTATATTCGGGGAGCTGTTTTTT

V gene: TRBV5-1
clone size: NA
J gene: TRBJ2-1
D gene: TRBD1
CDR3 protein: CASSTGVWQFF
CDR3 DNA: TGCGCCAGCAGCACAGGGGTATGGCAGTTCTTC